This TCR beta chain was recovered during a study of identical twins. General study results and limits: Abundant beta clonotypes from cord blood had fewer insertions, unlike memory repertoires, which showed none.

TCRdb processed the 5' RACE reads anew with MiXCR; each CDR3 protein has one entry. The data contain 400,000 to 650,000 distinct CDR3 sequences, 20% to 25% of them singletons. The V and J ends lost 7 bases and 4 bases respectively, with 17 bases between them. The length of the CDR3 is 14 residues. This clonotype showed up just a few times. Its target is unknown. This sample was also put to use in a study of T cells expressing NK-cell markers.

The rearrangement uses TRBV12-3 or TRBV12-4 and TRBJ2-7, with D maybe TRBD2 (6 bases). Sample: CD4+ T cells sorted from blood. The receptor comes from a woman under 30 in good health. The CDR3 nucleotides are TGTGCCAGCACCCCAGTGGGGGGATCTTACGAGCAGTACTTC. Amino acids: CASTPVGGSYEQYF.